The rows below give T cell receptor beta chains drawn from one sample of a study of T-cell memory formation after mild COVID-19. TCRdb passed the 5' RACE reads through MiXCR, listing each CDR3 protein once. The data show 210,000 or so distinct CDR3 sequences, 27% seen once. Sequencing was carried out using PBMCs or a T cell subset sorted from them (not recorded which). The receptor source for this set is an adult woman who had mild COVID-19 (a few samples of this study predate the infection). Cell type and time point are not known. The CDR3 runs from the conserved cysteine through the conserved F or W. The order of the fields is V gene, D gene, clone size, J gene, CDR3 DNA, CDR3 protein. D genes are given only for firm matches. Size tells how often a clone was seen (once, few, many) or the class of an expanded clone, and some rows leave it out.

v_gene: TRBV6-2/TRBV6-3
d_gene: TRBD1
abundance: once
j_gene: TRBJ2-1
CDR3nt: TGTGCCAGCAGTTACGGGACAGGGAGTGAGCAGTTCTTC
CDR3aa: CASSYGTGSEQFF

v_gene: TRBV6-4
d_gene: TRBD2
abundance: NA
j_gene: TRBJ2-1
CDR3nt: TGTGCCAGCAGTGACGGGCTAGCGGTTTACAATGAGCAGTTCTTC
CDR3aa: CASSDGLAVYNEQFF

v_gene: TRBV15
d_gene: NA
abundance: once
j_gene: TRBJ1-6
CDR3nt: TGTGCCACCAGCACCGGAGGGGGACCACCCCTCCACTTT
CDR3aa: CATSTGGGPPLHF

v_gene: TRBV6-2/TRBV6-3
d_gene: TRBD2
abundance: once
j_gene: TRBJ2-1
CDR3nt: TGTGCCAGCAGTTTAGGACTAGCTGTTGAGCAGTTCTTC
CDR3aa: CASSLGLAVEQFF

v_gene: TRBV20-1
d_gene: TRBD1
abundance: NA
j_gene: TRBJ2-1
CDR3nt: TGCAGTCCACACTTCACAGGGGACACCTTCTCCTACAATGAGCAGTTCTTC
CDR3aa: CSPHFTGDTFSYNEQFF

v_gene: TRBV20-1
d_gene: NA
abundance: few
j_gene: TRBJ1-6
CDR3nt: TGCAGTGCTAGGCCCAGGAATTCACCCCTCCACTTT
CDR3aa: CSARPRNSPLHF

v_gene: TRBV11-2
d_gene: NA
abundance: NA
j_gene: TRBJ2-1
CDR3nt: TGTGCCAGCAGCGTAGAGGTGGTTAGCAATGAGCAGTTCTTC
CDR3aa: CASSVEVVSNEQFF

v_gene: TRBV24-1
d_gene: TRBD1
abundance: many
j_gene: TRBJ2-1
CDR3nt: TGTGCCACCAGTGATAAGACGAACAGGGGGCAGAGCTCCTACAATGAGCAGTTCTTC
CDR3aa: CATSDKTNRGQSSYNEQFF

v_gene: TRBV5-1
d_gene: NA
abundance: NA
j_gene: TRBJ1-2
CDR3nt: TGCGCCAGCAGCTTGGACAGAGCTAACTATGGCTACACCTTC
CDR3aa: CASSLDRANYGYTF

v_gene: TRBV10-2
d_gene: NA
abundance: few
j_gene: TRBJ2-1
CDR3nt: TGCGCCAGCAGGATGACTAGGGGTTGGGACAATGAGCAGTTCTTC
CDR3aa: CASRMTRGWDNEQFF

v_gene: TRBV7-2
d_gene: TRBD2
abundance: few
j_gene: TRBJ2-5
CDR3nt: TGTGCCAGCAGCCTAGGGACTAGCGGGAAAGAGACCCAGTACTTC
CDR3aa: CASSLGTSGKETQYF

v_gene: TRBV3-1
d_gene: NA
abundance: few
j_gene: TRBJ1-3
CDR3nt: TGTGCCAGCAGCCCCCTTTGGGGACGTGGAAACACCATATATTTT
CDR3aa: CASSPLWGRGNTIYF

v_gene: TRBV3-1
d_gene: NA
abundance: NA
j_gene: TRBJ2-7
CDR3nt: TGTGCCAGCAACCGGGGCGGCGGCTACGAGCAGTACTTC
CDR3aa: CASNRGGGYEQYF

v_gene: TRBV4-1
d_gene: NA
abundance: few
j_gene: TRBJ1-2
CDR3nt: TGCGCCAGCAGCCAAGAAGGGGCCGTTTATGGCTACACCTTC
CDR3aa: CASSQEGAVYGYTF

v_gene: TRBV7-8
d_gene: TRBD2
abundance: NA
j_gene: TRBJ2-3
CDR3nt: TGTGCCAGCAGCTTTTATAGCGGGAGCACAGATACGCAGTATTTT
CDR3aa: CASSFYSGSTDTQYF

v_gene: TRBV5-1
d_gene: NA
abundance: NA
j_gene: TRBJ2-3
CDR3nt: TGCGCCAGCAGCCCCGGACAGTATGATACGCAGTATTTT
CDR3aa: CASSPGQYDTQYF

v_gene: TRBV7-9
d_gene: NA
abundance: many
j_gene: TRBJ2-3
CDR3nt: TGTGCCAGCAGCGTACAGCCTATAAGCACAGATACGCAGTATTTT
CDR3aa: CASSVQPISTDTQYF

v_gene: TRBV20-1
d_gene: NA
abundance: few
j_gene: TRBJ2-3
CDR3nt: TGCAGTGCTAGCGTACGGGAACTAGGCACAGATACGCAGTATTTT
CDR3aa: CSASVRELGTDTQYF

v_gene: TRBV27
d_gene: NA
abundance: NA
j_gene: TRBJ2-5
CDR3nt: TGTGCCAGCAGTTTATCCTGGGTGAATCTCGACACCCAGTACTTC
CDR3aa: CASSLSWVNLDTQYF

v_gene: TRBV6-5
d_gene: NA
abundance: NA
j_gene: TRBJ1-1
CDR3nt: TGTGCCAGCAGGGAGTCTATGATTTCGGACACTGAAGCTTTCTTT
CDR3aa: CASRESMISDTEAFF

v_gene: TRBV4-1
d_gene: NA
abundance: NA
j_gene: TRBJ2-2
CDR3nt: TGCGCCAGCAGCGAAACGGGGAACACCGGGGAGCTGTTTTTT
CDR3aa: CASSETGNTGELFF

v_gene: TRBV4-1
d_gene: NA
abundance: NA
j_gene: TRBJ1-3
CDR3nt: TGCGCCAGCAGCCGCCCGCCACCTCGGGCCGATCGCCCTACTGGAAACACCATATATTTT
CDR3aa: CASSRPPPRADRPTGNTIYF

v_gene: TRBV4-1
d_gene: TRBD1
abundance: NA
j_gene: TRBJ2-1
CDR3nt: TGCGCCAGCAGCCAAGACTGGACAGGCTACAATGAGCAGTTCTTC
CDR3aa: CASSQDWTGYNEQFF

v_gene: TRBV9
d_gene: NA
abundance: few
j_gene: TRBJ1-4
CDR3nt: TGTGCCAGCAGCGTAAGGGCGGGGGGCCCTAATGAAAAACTGTTTTTT
CDR3aa: CASSVRAGGPNEKLFF

v_gene: TRBV7-9
d_gene: TRBD1
abundance: NA
j_gene: TRBJ2-7
CDR3nt: TGTGCCAGCAGCTGGGGACAGGGTATAGAACGGCCAGGCTACGAGCAGTACTTC
CDR3aa: CASSWGQGIERPGYEQYF

v_gene: TRBV12-3/TRBV12-4
d_gene: NA
abundance: NA
j_gene: TRBJ1-1
CDR3nt: TGTGCCAGCAGGATAGGGGCCACTGAAGCTTTCTTT
CDR3aa: CASRIGATEAFF

v_gene: TRBV7-2
d_gene: NA
abundance: few
j_gene: TRBJ2-3
CDR3nt: TGTGCCAGCAGCTTACAGGATCGCACAGATACGCAGTATTTT
CDR3aa: CASSLQDRTDTQYF

v_gene: TRBV24-1
d_gene: NA
abundance: NA
j_gene: TRBJ1-1
CDR3nt: TGTGCCACCAGTGGGTCCCGGGGGGGAAAAACTGAAGCTTTCTTT
CDR3aa: CATSGSRGGKTEAFF

v_gene: TRBV7-3
d_gene: NA
abundance: few
j_gene: TRBJ2-3
CDR3nt: TGTGCCAGCAGCGCTCTTGGGGGGAGTACCGATACGCAGTATTTT
CDR3aa: CASSALGGSTDTQYF

v_gene: TRBV7-9
d_gene: NA
abundance: few
j_gene: TRBJ2-7
CDR3nt: TGTGCCAGCACCCGCACCGACCGCTCCTACGAGCAGTACTTC
CDR3aa: CASTRTDRSYEQYF

v_gene: TRBV5-1
d_gene: NA
abundance: few
j_gene: TRBJ2-7
CDR3nt: TGCGCCAGCAGCTTACTGTACAGGGTAACCGAGCAGTACTTC
CDR3aa: CASSLLYRVTEQYF

v_gene: TRBV7-2
d_gene: NA
abundance: NA
j_gene: TRBJ1-2
CDR3nt: TGTGCCAGCAGCCCCGGACAAAGGGTCTATGGCTACACCTTC
CDR3aa: CASSPGQRVYGYTF

v_gene: TRBV6-1
d_gene: TRBD2
abundance: NA
j_gene: TRBJ2-3
CDR3nt: TGTGCCAGCAGTGAACAGCGGGAGAGTATAGATACGCAGTATTTT
CDR3aa: CASSEQRESIDTQYF

v_gene: TRBV30
d_gene: NA
abundance: few
j_gene: TRBJ1-1
CDR3nt: TGTGCCTGGAGTGTACGTGGGATGCCTGAAGCTTTCTTT
CDR3aa: CAWSVRGMPEAFF

v_gene: TRBV12-3/TRBV12-4
d_gene: TRBD2
abundance: NA
j_gene: TRBJ2-3
CDR3nt: TGTGCCAGCCGGACCGCAAGCGGGGTGGTCCCAGATACGCAGTATTTT
CDR3aa: CASRTASGVVPDTQYF

v_gene: TRBV7-2
d_gene: NA
abundance: few
j_gene: TRBJ2-1
CDR3nt: TGTGCCAGCAGCGTCGACTACCGCTTCTACAATGAGCAGTTCTTC
CDR3aa: CASSVDYRFYNEQFF

v_gene: TRBV5-1
d_gene: TRBD1
abundance: NA
j_gene: TRBJ2-7
CDR3nt: TGCGCCAGCAGCACTGGACAGGGTAGGTCCTACGAGCAGTACTTC
CDR3aa: CASSTGQGRSYEQYF

v_gene: TRBV6-4
d_gene: NA
abundance: NA
j_gene: TRBJ2-4
CDR3nt: TGTGCCAGCATCGGTTATGACGGAGAAGATGATCTAGCCAAAAACATTCAGTACTTC
CDR3aa: CASIGYDGEDDLAKNIQYF

v_gene: TRBV9
d_gene: NA
abundance: few
j_gene: TRBJ2-7
CDR3nt: TGTGCCAGCAGCGCGGCCACAGGAAGCTCCTACGAGCAGTACTTC
CDR3aa: CASSAATGSSYEQYF

v_gene: TRBV20-1
d_gene: NA
abundance: NA
j_gene: TRBJ2-5
CDR3nt: TGCAGTGCTAGTATCGGGACCCGGGGCCAAGAGACCCAGTACTTC
CDR3aa: CSASIGTRGQETQYF

v_gene: TRBV29-1
d_gene: TRBD1
abundance: NA
j_gene: TRBJ2-7
CDR3nt: TGCAGCGTTGAAGAAAACGAGACAGGGACCTACGAGCAGTACTTC
CDR3aa: CSVEENETGTYEQYF

v_gene: TRBV5-1
d_gene: NA
abundance: few
j_gene: TRBJ2-1
CDR3nt: TGCGCCAGCAGCTTAACAGTAGCGGTGGAGGGGAATGAGCAGTTCTTC
CDR3aa: CASSLTVAVEGNEQFF

v_gene: TRBV9
d_gene: NA
abundance: NA
j_gene: TRBJ2-2
CDR3nt: TGTGCCAGCAGCGCAGGGAGGACAGGAGAGAACACCGGGGAGCTGTTTTTT
CDR3aa: CASSAGRTGENTGELFF

v_gene: TRBV19
d_gene: TRBD2
abundance: NA
j_gene: TRBJ2-3
CDR3nt: TGTGCCAGTAAATCTAGCGGCAGCACAGATACGCAGTATTTT
CDR3aa: CASKSSGSTDTQYF

v_gene: TRBV6-2/TRBV6-3
d_gene: NA
abundance: few
j_gene: TRBJ1-5
CDR3nt: TGTGCCAGCAGCCCCGGGACACCGGATAGCAATCAGCCCCAGCATTTT
CDR3aa: CASSPGTPDSNQPQHF

v_gene: TRBV2
d_gene: NA
abundance: few
j_gene: TRBJ1-2
CDR3nt: TGTGCCAGCAGTGGGCACGGGGGAATGAGTGGCTACACCTTC
CDR3aa: CASSGHGGMSGYTF

v_gene: TRBV2
d_gene: NA
abundance: few
j_gene: TRBJ2-1
CDR3nt: TGTGCCAGCGGCAGGGTAGGTGAGCAGTTCTTC
CDR3aa: CASGRVGEQFF

v_gene: TRBV19
d_gene: TRBD1
abundance: NA
j_gene: TRBJ1-1
CDR3nt: TGTGCCAGTAGTATCACCGGGACAGGGGGTTTTGAAGCTTTCTTT
CDR3aa: CASSITGTGGFEAFF

v_gene: TRBV6-6
d_gene: NA
abundance: few
j_gene: TRBJ2-5
CDR3nt: TGTGCCAGCAGTTACTCAACCCACAATTCTGAGACCCAGTACTTC
CDR3aa: CASSYSTHNSETQYF

v_gene: TRBV12-3/TRBV12-4
d_gene: TRBD1
abundance: medium-sized
j_gene: TRBJ2-7
CDR3nt: TGTGCCAGCAGTCCAGCCGGGACAGGGTTTCTCTACGAGCAGTACTTC
CDR3aa: CASSPAGTGFLYEQYF

v_gene: TRBV12-3/TRBV12-4
d_gene: TRBD2
abundance: NA
j_gene: TRBJ2-1
CDR3nt: TGTGCCAGCCGCCTAGCGGGGGGTAGAGAGCAGTTCTTC
CDR3aa: CASRLAGGREQFF

v_gene: TRBV29-1
d_gene: NA
abundance: NA
j_gene: TRBJ1-2
CDR3nt: TGCAGCGTTGTCGGCGGCAACTATGGCTACACCTTC
CDR3aa: CSVVGGNYGYTF

v_gene: TRBV7-8
d_gene: NA
abundance: NA
j_gene: TRBJ2-1
CDR3nt: TGTGCCAGCAGCCCCAAAGGCGGGATTTACAATGAGCAGTTCTTC
CDR3aa: CASSPKGGIYNEQFF

v_gene: TRBV5-5
d_gene: TRBD1
abundance: few
j_gene: TRBJ2-7
CDR3nt: TGTGCCAGCAGCTCCCTCGGGACAGGGGGCTACGAGCAGTACTTC
CDR3aa: CASSSLGTGGYEQYF

v_gene: TRBV7-2
d_gene: NA
abundance: few
j_gene: TRBJ2-1
CDR3nt: TGTGCCAGCAGCTTAAGGGGCTGGTGGAATGAGCAGTTCTTC
CDR3aa: CASSLRGWWNEQFF